This T cell receptor (beta chain) was found in a study of Ad26.COV2.S vaccination and SARS-CoV-2 variants (dated by TCRdb to 2020 to 2022). Concerning the study at large: TCRbeta repertoire sequencing served as the tool for gauging how specific and how broad the SARS-CoV-2-reactive T cell receptors were following Ad26.COV2.S vaccination. A total of about 30 samples were included in the TCR-sequenced set, comprising around 20 Ad26.COV2.S vaccine recipients, 5 placebo recipients and 8 SARS-CoV-2 convalescent individuals. Overall study outcomes, separate from this receptor: The authors noted that total T cell responses may have been underestimated by the TCR breadth and depth analyses. Vaccine and placebo recipients had similar non-spike TCR breadth, a finding consistent with the vaccine containing only spike. Higher spike-specific TCR breadth was observed in Ad26.COV2.S recipients than in placebo recipients (P = 0.0014). After vaccination, spike-specific CD8+ and CD4+ T cell responses were reported to show substantial breadth.

As to this clone: Its antigen has not been determined. No much larger clonotype is one base removed from it; base qualities were not supplied.

TCRbeta CDR3 regions were sequenced with the immunoSEQ Assay. After extraction, genomic DNA underwent amplification by bias-controlled multiplex PCR, followed by high-throughput sequencing. Per the original workflow: To quantify the absolute abundance of every unique TCRbeta CDR3 region, sequences were collapsed and filtered. T cell fraction was estimated by normalizing TCRbeta template counts to usable DNA, which was measured by amplifying reference genes present in all nucleated cells. Repertoire TCRs were annotated as SARS-CoV-2-specific by exact matching of V gene, CDR3 amino acid sequence and J gene to a known reactive TCR set. MIRA supplied the reference SARS-CoV-2 TCR set, which was filtered for enrichment in COVID-19-positive ImmuneCODE repertoires so that public or cross-reactive TCRs were removed. Using the MIRA antigens, annotated TCRs were further analysed by specific ORF or by position within an ORF. Depth was the summed frequency of annotated unique rearrangements, while breadth was defined as annotated unique rearrangements over total unique productive rearrangements. Group comparisons of TCR breadth used two-sided Wilcoxon rank-sum tests. TCRdb obtained this table from immuneACCESS and retained in-frame rearrangements with V and J assigned. These tables miss some clones; where compared with another copy, unresolved V genes account for less than half of the shortfall, and the remainder is unexplained. That table furnishes V, J and clone size, whereas the DNA furnished D and trimming. For this sample the table gives 180,000 or so clones, of which around 88% were detected only once. Approximately 6% of the sample belongs to the ten largest clones.

This sample's time point label indicates: individuals recovered from natural SARS-CoV-2 infection. The sequencing used peripheral blood, collected after recovery from COVID-19. The receptor was isolated from a human donor who had recovered from COVID-19.

The DNA reads TGTGCCAGCCGGAGACTAGCGGGATCCTACGAGCAGTACTTC. This sequence encodes CASRRLAGSYEQYF. Here the chain combines TRBV6-5 and TRBJ2-7, with 11 bases aligning to TRBD2. Relative to germline, V is missing 8 bases and J is missing 1 base, with 4 bases of the junction outside any gene match. From cysteine to phenylalanine, the CDR3 is 14 amino acids long. Only the CDR3 DNA stays, 42 bases, in frame from base 1. CDR1 MNHEY and CDR2 SVGAGI were looked up in the germline V gene.